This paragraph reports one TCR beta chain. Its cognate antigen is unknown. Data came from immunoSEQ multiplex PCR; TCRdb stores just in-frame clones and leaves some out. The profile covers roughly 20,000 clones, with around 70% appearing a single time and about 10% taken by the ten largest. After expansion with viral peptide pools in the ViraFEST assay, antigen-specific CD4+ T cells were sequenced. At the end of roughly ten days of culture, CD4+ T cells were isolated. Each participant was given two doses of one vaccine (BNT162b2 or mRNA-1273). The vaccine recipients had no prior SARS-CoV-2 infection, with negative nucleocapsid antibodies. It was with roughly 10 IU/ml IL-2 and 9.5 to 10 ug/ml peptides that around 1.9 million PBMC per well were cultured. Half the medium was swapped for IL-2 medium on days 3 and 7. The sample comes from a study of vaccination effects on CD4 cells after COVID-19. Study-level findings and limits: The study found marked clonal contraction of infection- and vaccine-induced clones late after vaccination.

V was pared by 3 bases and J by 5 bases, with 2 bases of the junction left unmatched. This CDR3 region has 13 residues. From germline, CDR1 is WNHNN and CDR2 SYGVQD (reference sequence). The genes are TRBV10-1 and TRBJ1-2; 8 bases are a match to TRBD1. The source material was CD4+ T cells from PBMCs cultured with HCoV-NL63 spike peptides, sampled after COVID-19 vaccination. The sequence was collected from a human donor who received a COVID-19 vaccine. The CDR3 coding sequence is TGCGCCAGCAGTGAAGGGACAGGATATGGCTACACCTTC. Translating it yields CASSEGTGYGYTF.